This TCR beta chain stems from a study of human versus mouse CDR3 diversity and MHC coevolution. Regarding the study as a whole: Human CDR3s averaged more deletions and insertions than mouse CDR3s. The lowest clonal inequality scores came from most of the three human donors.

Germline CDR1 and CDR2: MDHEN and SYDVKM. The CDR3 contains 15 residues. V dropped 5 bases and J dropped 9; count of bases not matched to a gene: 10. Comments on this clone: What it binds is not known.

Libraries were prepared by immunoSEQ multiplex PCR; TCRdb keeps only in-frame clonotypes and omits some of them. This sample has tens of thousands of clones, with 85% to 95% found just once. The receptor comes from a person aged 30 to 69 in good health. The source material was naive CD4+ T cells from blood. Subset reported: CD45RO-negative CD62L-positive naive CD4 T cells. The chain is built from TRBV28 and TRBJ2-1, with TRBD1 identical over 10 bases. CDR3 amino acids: CASSPLPDRGSEQFF. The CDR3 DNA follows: TGTGCCAGCAGTCCCCTCCCGGACAGGGGGTCTGAGCAGTTCTTC.